Shown below are 2 T cell receptor beta chains from a single sample sequenced in a study of blood T cells in healthy people across ages. Combining a sample-barcoded 5' primer with a J-beta primer mix, a second PCR ran for roughly 7 to 12 cycles. MiXCR, applied by TCRdb to the 5' RACE reads, yields one record per CDR3 protein. The table lists 1.5 million to 2 million distinct CDR3 sequences, 28% of them singletons. What was sequenced was blood. These receptors were obtained from a woman under 40 in good health.

This clonotype appeared a few times. The chain couples TRBV7-3 to TRBJ2-5; 9 bases match TRBD2. The DNA end is more similar to TRBJ2-7, so the J call may be wrong. CDR1 is SGHTA and CDR2 is FQGTGA in the germline V gene. CDR3 size: 16 residues. CDR3 bases: TGTGCCAGCAGCCTTTCACGGGCTAGCGGGGCCTACGAGCAGTACTTC. This sequence encodes CASSLSRASGAYEQYF.

The chain combines TRBV5-5 with TRBJ2-3; D is uncertain. Per germline, CDR1 SGHKS and CDR2 YYEKEE (reference sequence). Trimming pared 7 bases from V and 2 bases from J, leaving 23 bases between. The CDR3 is 17 amino acids. The CDR3 loop reads CASGSDPAQAYTDTQYF. The CDR3 bases are TGTGCCAGCGGCTCCGATCCTGCGCAAGCCTACACAGATACGCAGTATTTT.